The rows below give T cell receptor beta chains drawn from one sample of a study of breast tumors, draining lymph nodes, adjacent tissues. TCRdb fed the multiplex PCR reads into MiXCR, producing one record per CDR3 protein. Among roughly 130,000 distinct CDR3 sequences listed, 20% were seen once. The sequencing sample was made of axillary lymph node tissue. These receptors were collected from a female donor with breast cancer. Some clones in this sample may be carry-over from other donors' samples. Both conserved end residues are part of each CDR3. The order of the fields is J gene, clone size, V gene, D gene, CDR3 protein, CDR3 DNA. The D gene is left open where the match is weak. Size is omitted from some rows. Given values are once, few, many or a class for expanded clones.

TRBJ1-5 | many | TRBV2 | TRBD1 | CASDGTGDQPQHF | TGTGCCAGCGATGGAACAGGGGATCAGCCCCAGCATTTT
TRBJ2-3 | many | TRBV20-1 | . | CSAPDNTDTQYF | TGCAGTGCGCCCGACAACACAGATACGCAGTATTTT
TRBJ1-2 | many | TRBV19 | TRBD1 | CASSTPRGRLREAGYTF | TGTGCCAGTAGTACCCCCAGGGGGCGCTTACGAGAAGCTGGCTACACCTTC
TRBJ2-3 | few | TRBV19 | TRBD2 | CASSDSGRPSMYTDTQYF | TGTGCCAGTAGCGATAGCGGGAGGCCCTCAATGTACACAGATACGCAGTATTTT
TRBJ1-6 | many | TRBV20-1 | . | CSARGSGESGNSPLHF | TGCAGTGCCAGGGGTTCTGGGGAGAGTGGTAATTCACCCCTCCACTTT
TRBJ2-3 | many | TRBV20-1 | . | CSARRRKGYDTQYF | TGCAGTGCTAGAAGACGGAAGGGTTATGATACGCAGTATTTT
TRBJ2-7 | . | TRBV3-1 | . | CASSQESIPPYEQYF | TGTGCCAGTAGCCAAGAGTCCATCCCCCCGTACGAGCAGTACTTC
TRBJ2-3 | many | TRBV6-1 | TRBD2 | CASNSGTTDTQYF | TGTGCCAGCAACAGCGGGACCACAGATACGCAGTATTTT
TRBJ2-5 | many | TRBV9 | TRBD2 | CASSDEAGAETQYF | TGTGCCAGCTCAGATGAAGCGGGGGCAGAGACCCAGTACTTC
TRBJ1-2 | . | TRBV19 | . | CASSTPGPIYGYTF | TGTGCCAGTAGTACCCCAGGCCCGATCTATGGCTACACCTTC
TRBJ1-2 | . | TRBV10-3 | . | CASSRAGAISYGYTF | TGTGCCAGCAGTAGGGCAGGGGCGATTAGCTATGGCTACACCTTC
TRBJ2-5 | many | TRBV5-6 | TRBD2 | CASSSPRTSAGLETQYF | TGTGCCAGCAGCTCCCCCCGGACTAGTGCGGGCTTGGAGACCCAGTACTTC